This T cell receptor (beta chain) was recorded in a study of cytomegalovirus exposure and HLA in healthy donors. Amplification used 60 Vbeta primers and 13 Jbeta primers. TCRdb's copy holds only in-frame clones and misses some; the assay was immunoSEQ multiplex PCR. This repertoire shows about 160,000 clones, 75% to 80% found once; its top ten account for about 0.93%. The CDR3 covers 15 residues. V was pared by 0 bases and J by 6 bases, with 6 bases of the junction left unmatched. The germline V gene encodes CDR1 LGHNA and CDR2 YSLEER. This clone was seen a handful of times. The sequenced sample was PBMCs. The receptor was derived from a woman in her 50s in good health and CMV-seropositive. The chain combines TRBV4-3 with TRBJ1-2, with TRBD1 identical over 8 bases. As DNA, the CDR3 is TGCGCCAGCAGCCAAGATCATCAGGGGGCGGATGGCTACACCTTC. This translates into CASSQDHQGADGYTF.